These 8 T cell receptor beta chains originate from one sample sequenced in a study of molecular identifiers for immune sequencing clone quantification. TCRdb re-derived calls from the PCR reads in MiXCR, one entry per CDR3 protein. The sample shows around 460,000 distinct CDR3 sequences, about a fifth of them seen only once. Sequencing input: naive CD8+ T cells from blood, with Jurkat cell RNA spiked in. Stated subset: FACS-sorted CD8+CD4-CCR7+CD45RA+ naive T cells. The receptors stem from a human donor in good health. Some libraries in this study had Jurkat cell RNA spiked in.

This clonotype appeared many times. V is TRBV12-3 or TRBV12-4 and J is TRBJ1-2; the match to TRBD1 covers 10 bases. Losses at the gene ends were 5 bases for V and 5 bases for J; bases not matched to a gene: 2. The CDR3 has 13 amino acids. The CDR3 region has the DNA TGTGCCAGCAGTGCGGGACAGGGGTATGGCTACACCTTC. Its protein product is CASSAGQGYGYTF.

This clonotype was seen repeatedly, ten times or more. The CDR3 protein is CASSSDSRGSEQYF. The CDR3 DNA sequence: TGTGCCAGCAGCTCAGACAGCCGGGGTTCCGAGCAGTACTTC. This chain connects TRBV7-9 to TRBJ2-7; D might be TRBD1 or TRBD2, each matching 5 bases. Germline loops: CDR1 SEHNR, CDR2 FQNEAQ (reference sequence). The CDR3 is 14 residues long. V lost 4 bases to trimming and J lost 6 bases, with 16 bases between them.

The table lists this clonotype with a few counts. CDR3 nucleotide sequence: TGTGCCAGCAGTTTTTCGGGGACAGGGAACGTTGAGCAGTTCTTC. This encodes CASSFSGTGNVEQFF. The rearrangement uses TRBV12-3 or TRBV12-4 and TRBJ2-1; TRBD1 matches 9 bases. V lost 3 bases and J lost 9; bases outside the gene matches: 9. The CDR3 is 15 residues long.

This clonotype was picked up a small number of times. The V and J genes are TRBV4-1 and TRBJ2-1, with TRBD2 matching 12 bases. Trimming took 1 base from V and 5 from J; bases not matched to a gene: 3. The CDR3 sequence is 16 residues long. Germline-derived CDR1 and CDR2 are MGHRA and YSYEKL. The CDR3 loop reads CASSQGTSGAHNEQFF. In nucleotides, the CDR3 is TGCGCCAGCAGCCAAGGGACTAGCGGGGCCCACAATGAGCAGTTCTTC.

This clonotype was detected ten times or more. The chain employs TRBV27 and TRBJ2-7, with D tentatively TRBD1 or TRBD2 (5 bases each). V was trimmed by 8 bases and J by 5 bases, leaving 13 bases between them. The CDR3 has 12 amino acids. The germline gives CDR1 MNHEY, CDR2 SMNVEV (reference sequence). CDR3 bases: TGTGCCAGCCTTTCAGGGACGGACGAGCAGTACTTC. Protein product: CASLSGTDEQYF.

The gene calls are TRBV28 and TRBJ2-7, with D possibly being TRBD1 or TRBD2 (6 bases each). The germline CDR1 and CDR2 sequences are MDHEN and SYDVKM. This CDR3 has 15 amino acids. The ends were cut back, 4 bases at V and 7 bases at J, with 20 bases in the middle. The CDR3 DNA follows: TGTGCCAGCAGTTCCTCGGATGGGGGGCTGAGGGAGCAGTACTTC. It encodes CASSSSDGGLREQYF.

This clonotype was found a few times. The rearrangement uses TRBV7-6 and TRBJ1-1; perhaps TRBD1 as D (5 bases). Trimming cost V 0 bases and J 1 base, with 9 bases left between them. Germline CDR1 reads SGHVS; CDR2 reads FNYEAQ. This CDR3 has 15 amino acids. CDR3 DNA: TGTGCCAGCAGCTTAGCGGGGACTGAGAACACTGAAGCTTTCTTT. It codes for CASSLAGTENTEAFF.

Concerning this clonotype itself: The CDR3 end shows no conserved phenylalanine or tryptophan, and so a read error is likely. The rearrangement joins TRBV7-9 to TRBJ1-1; D perhaps matches TRBD1 (6 bases). V was pared by 5 bases and J by 6 bases, with 28 bases between. CDR1 is SEHNR, CDR2 FQNEAQ, per germline (reference sequence). The CDR3 sequence is 18 residues long. The DNA for the CDR3 is TGTGCCAGCAGCCAACCCGCGCGGGGGGCTGAGGTGTTCGCTGAAGCTTTCTTG. Translation: CASSQPARGAEVFAEAFL.